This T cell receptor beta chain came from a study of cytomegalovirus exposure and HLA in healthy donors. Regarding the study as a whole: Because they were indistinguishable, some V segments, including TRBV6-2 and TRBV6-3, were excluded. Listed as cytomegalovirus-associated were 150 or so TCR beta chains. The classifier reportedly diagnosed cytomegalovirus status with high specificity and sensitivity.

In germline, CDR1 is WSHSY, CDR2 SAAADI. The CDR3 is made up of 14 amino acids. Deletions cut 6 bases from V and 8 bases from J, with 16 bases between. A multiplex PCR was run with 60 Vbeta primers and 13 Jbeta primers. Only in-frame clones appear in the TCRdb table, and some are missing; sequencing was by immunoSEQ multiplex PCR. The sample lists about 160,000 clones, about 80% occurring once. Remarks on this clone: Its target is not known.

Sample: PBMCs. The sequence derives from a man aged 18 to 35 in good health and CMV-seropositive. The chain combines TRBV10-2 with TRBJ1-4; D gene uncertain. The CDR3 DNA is TGCGCCAGCAGAAAGCGGGCCGGGGAGGAAAAACTGTTTTTT. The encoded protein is CASRKRAGEEKLFF.